These 8 T cell receptor beta chains share one sample of origin, sequenced in a study of Graves' ophthalmopathy and Graves' hyperthyroidism. CDR3 regions of TCR beta were amplified from RNA transcripts. Second-round multiplex PCR came after first-round RT-PCR with HTBI primers. TCRdb reanalysed the multiplex PCR reads using MiXCR and keeps one entry per CDR3 protein. The sample holds about 400,000 distinct CDR3 sequences, 18% seen once. The sample consisted of peripheral blood. All receptors come from a woman aged 18-29 years with Graves' ophthalmopathy.

This clonotype turned up a few times. The CDR3 protein is CASSTTGGLAYEQYF. DNA for the CDR3: TGTGCCAGCAGTACCACAGGGGGCCTGGCCTACGAGCAGTACTTC. This sequence joins TRBV28 and TRBJ2-7, with TRBD1 matching over 9 bases. The CDR3 spans 15 residues. V lost 5 bases, J lost 2 bases, and 7 bases stayed unmatched. Germline V gene lookup returns CDR1 MDHEN and CDR2 SYDVKM.

This clonotype was picked up many times. The V and J genes are TRBV29-1 and TRBJ2-6; maybe TRBD1 (5 bases). Per the germline V gene, CDR1 is SQVTM and CDR2 is ANQGSEA. The CDR3 is 14 residues long. Trimming pared 4 bases from V and 0 bases from J, leaving 7 bases between. CDR3 in amino acids: CSVGGRSGANVLTF. The CDR3 nucleotides are TGCAGCGTTGGGGGCCGCTCTGGGGCCAACGTCCTGACTTTC.

This clonotype was counted ten times or more. V gene TRBV25-1 combines with J gene TRBJ1-2, with a possible D match to TRBD1 (5 bases). The length of the CDR3 is 15 residues. The germline V gene encodes CDR1 MGHDK and CDR2 SYGVNS. The V end lost 3 bases, the J end lost 5 bases, and 16 bases lay between the germline ends. CDR3 region: CASSDPMGEPYGYTF. For the CDR3, the DNA is TGTGCCAGCAGTGATCCAATGGGGGAGCCGTATGGCTACACCTTC.

In this sample, this clonotype turned up many times. The chain carries TRBV7-8 and TRBJ1-5; D unresolved. Germline loops: CDR1 SGHVS, CDR2 FQNEAQ. V was trimmed by 1 base and J by 4 bases, leaving 14 bases between them. This CDR3 contains 16 residues. CDR3 sequence (DNA): TGTGCCAGCAGCTTAGAAGTCGGCAGACAAAATCAGCCCCAGCATTTT. Residues: CASSLEVGRQNQPQHF. The complete variable domain, with remaining parts taken from reference TRBV7-8 and TRBJ1-5, reads GAGVSQSPRYKVAKRGQDVALRCDPISGHVSLFWYQQALGQGPEFLTYFQNEAQLDKSGLPSDRFFAERPEGSVSTLKIQRTQQEDSAVYLCASSLEVGRQNQPQHFGDGTRLSIL.

This clonotype has at least ten counts. V is TRBV6-2 or TRBV6-3 and J is TRBJ1-1; TRBD1 matches at 8 bases. Germline CDR1 and CDR2: MNHEY and SVGEGT. The CDR3 runs 14 residues. With V trimmed by 5 bases and J by 5 bases, 7 bases remained unmatched. The CDR3 loop is CASSTFDRGTEAFF. CDR3 DNA: TGTGCCAGCAGTACCTTTGACAGGGGTACTGAAGCTTTCTTT.

In this sample, this clonotype turned up many times. The chain joins TRBV6-2 or TRBV6-3 to TRBJ1-1; D is unresolved. V shed 7 bases and J shed 8 bases, with 17 bases lying between them. The CDR3 is 13 amino acids. Germline lookup yields CDR1 MNHEY and CDR2 SVGEGT. This CDR3 reads CASNAPSSSEAFF. The CDR3 DNA is TGTGCCAGCAACGCACCCAGCTCTTCCGAAGCTTTCTTT.

This rearrangement joins TRBV30 to TRBJ1-1, with D possibly matching TRBD1 (6 bases). The germline gives CDR1 GTSNPN, CDR2 SVGIG (reference sequence). Trimming stripped 1 base from V and 7 bases from J, with 16 bases between. CDR3 length: 14 amino acids. The CDR3 sequence: CAWSGQGSGGEAFF. For the CDR3, the DNA is TGTGCCTGGAGTGGCCAGGGGAGCGGGGGTGAAGCTTTCTTT.

The table lists this clonotype with many counts. The rearrangement uses TRBV3-1 and TRBJ2-7; tentative D call: TRBD2 (5 bases). Germline lookup yields CDR1 LGHDT and CDR2 YNNKEL (reference sequence). The CDR3 spans 13 residues. V dropped 4 bases and J dropped 2 bases, with 9 bases sitting between them. CDR3 loop: CASSLLATYEQYF. CDR3 sequence (DNA): TGTGCCAGCAGCCTTCTAGCTACCTACGAGCAGTACTTC.